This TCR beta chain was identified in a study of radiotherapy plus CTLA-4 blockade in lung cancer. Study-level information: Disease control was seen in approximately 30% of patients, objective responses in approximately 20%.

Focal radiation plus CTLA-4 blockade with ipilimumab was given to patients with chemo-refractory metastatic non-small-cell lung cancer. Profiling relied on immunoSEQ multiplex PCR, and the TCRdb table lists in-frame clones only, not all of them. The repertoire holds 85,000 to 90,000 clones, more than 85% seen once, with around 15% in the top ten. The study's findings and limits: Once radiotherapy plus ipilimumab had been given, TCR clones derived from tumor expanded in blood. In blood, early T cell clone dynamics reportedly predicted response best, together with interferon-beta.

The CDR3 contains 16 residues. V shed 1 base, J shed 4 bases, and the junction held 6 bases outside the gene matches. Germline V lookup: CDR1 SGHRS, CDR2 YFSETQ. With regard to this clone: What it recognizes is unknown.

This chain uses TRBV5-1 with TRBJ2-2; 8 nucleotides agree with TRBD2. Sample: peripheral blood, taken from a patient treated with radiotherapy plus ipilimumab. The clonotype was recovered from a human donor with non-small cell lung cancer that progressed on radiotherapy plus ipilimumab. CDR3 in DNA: TGCGCCAGCAGCTTGTTGTCTAGCGGGTTCACCGGGGAGCTGTTTTTT. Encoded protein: CASSLLSSGFTGELFF.